What follows describes a single T cell receptor beta chain. Its recognized antigen is unknown. No clone much larger than this one lies a single base away; base qualities are absent. This record belongs to a study of shared clonotypes between healthy human individuals (dated by TCRdb to about 2020). Regarding the study in general: A few men and a couple of women, aged 18 to 49 years, made up the cohort. Per donor, three plates each were used for CD4 naive and CD4 memory, two for CD8 naive, and one for CD8 memory. To estimate repertoire size and how much clonotype sharing occurs between individuals, the study deeply sequenced the blood TCR repertoires of several healthy adults. To increase sequencing depth and limit assay-specific biases, TCR repertoire library preparation and sequencing were carried out by different laboratories using diverse techniques. Per donor, leukapheresis produced somewhere between about 0.85 and 8.9 billion PBMCs. What the research found in general, with its limitations: Higher generation probabilities were observed for clonotypes shared by all four sorted-subset donors than for non-shared clonotypes. Only blood was sampled, and tissue TCR repertoires likely differ from those in blood. Because the study included only a small number of donors, the genetic and exposure-history diversity represented was limited. Incomplete sequencing was indicated by rarefaction of sorted-subset datasets, despite the large sequencing depth. Pairwise subsampling indicated that sequencing depth was expected to affect the degree of clonotype sharing among donors. Roughly 5% of naive CD4, 3.5% of naive CD8, 2.3% of memory CD4, and approximately 0.39% of memory CD8 clonotypes were shared across several donors. Naive subsets generally had larger estimated clonotype richness than memory subsets.

The donors were healthy, HIV-negative adults with no recently reported acute infections or vaccinations. All donors were Caucasian adults living in Nashville, Tennessee, USA. CD4+ T cells were enriched through magnetic negative selection, after which naive cells were positively selected on CD45RA and the remaining negative fraction served as the memory subset. After blood collection by leukapheresis, PBMCs were isolated using Ficoll-Histopaque density gradient centrifugation and then cryopreserved in the vapor phase of liquid nitrogen. Purity and quantity of every magnetically sorted T cell population were checked by analytical flow cytometry. From each sorted fraction, genomic DNA was isolated and quantified by UV absorbance on a Nanodrop 2000c. From the cysteine through the phenylalanine, the CDR3 covers 17 amino acids. Only the CDR3 portion is preserved as DNA: 51 bases, with reading frame beginning at the first base. CDR1 is given as MDHEN and CDR2 as SYDVKM, both from the germline V gene. V trim: 5 bases; J trim: 0 bases; unmatched bases: 10.

Using the deep immunoSEQ assay, multiplex PCR amplified TCR CDR3 regions from genomic DNA. Extracted genomic DNA from each cell subset was distributed evenly across all wells of several immunoSEQ 96-well plates, and each plate was treated as a replicate. For sorted subsets, 150 to 200 ng genomic DNA, equal to some 28,000 T cell genomes, was loaded into each replicate PCR. The purified libraries were quantified using a Qubit 3.0 fluorometer, sized with a Bioanalyzer 2100, and then quantified again using the KAPA Library Quantification kit. Every immunoSEQ 96-well plate was sequenced on a dedicated single-read 150-cycle Illumina NextSeq 550 flow cell. As for the original processing: Because the immunoSEQ output included only junctional sequences and no quality scores, the filtering could not be the same as the filtering used for full-length reads. To assign V/J genes and CDR3, sequences were annotated against IMGT germline references using PyIR, a Python wrapper for IgBLAST v1.9. Reads were removed for weak V/J assignments (E-value above 1e-6), missing CDR3, stop codons, out-of-frame junctions, or ambiguous translated residues. A V3J clonotype was defined by an identical inferred V gene, J gene, and CDR3 amino acid sequence. To compute the percentage overlap between repertoires, the number of shared unique clonotypes was divided by the size of the smaller repertoire. RTK rarefaction, the Chao1 estimator, and Recon v2.1 estimates of unobserved clonotypes were used to assess repertoire richness. For all TCRbeta clonotypes obtained by the gDNA method from four donors, generation probabilities were computed with OLGA. Entries here come from immuneACCESS through TCRdb and include only in-frame sequences with V and J called. Some clones fail to appear in such tables; in the studies checked, an unresolved V gene covers under half of the shortfall, and the cause of the remainder is unknown. V and J calls and clone size are as listed in that table; D and trimming were resolved from the DNA. This sample has fewer than 200,000 clones in its table, and 80% to 95% of those were observed once. Around 0.072% of the sample is held by the ten biggest clonotypes.

This receptor was obtained from a woman aged 25 to 45 in good health. What was sequenced was naive CD4+ T cells sorted from blood. The sample's cell subset or site label, in plain terms: CD45RA+ positively selected. The chain was built from TRBV28 and TRBJ1-5; TRBD1 aligns with 7 central bases. The DNA sequence is TGTGCCAGCAGTCCCTGGGACAGAAACTATAGCAATCAGCCCCAGCATTTT. Translated, this gives CASSPWDRNYSNQPQHF.